A single sample is the source of the 15 T cell receptor beta chains below, sequenced in a study of cytomegalovirus exposure and HLA in healthy donors. This PCR relied on a set of 60 Vbeta primers and 13 Jbeta primers. Here immunoSEQ multiplex PCR was the method, and the copy in TCRdb shows in-frame clones only, minus some. The sample shows about 120,000 clones, 77% of them seen only once. The sequenced sample consisted of PBMCs. Every receptor here comes from a man younger than 35 in good health and CMV-seropositive.

The chain links TRBV28 to TRBJ1-1; D gene uncertain. This CDR3 comprises 15 residues. CDR1 is MDHEN and CDR2 is SYDVKM in the germline V gene. The V end lost 2 bases, the J end lost 8 bases, and 18 bases lay between the germline ends. CDR3 in amino acids: CASSLGGSGSGEAFF. Here the CDR3 DNA reads TGTGCCAGCAGTTTAGGCGGTAGTGGTTCGGGGGAAGCTTTCTTT.

For this clone: The junction departs from the called germline gene at one end, perhaps through a read error. Within the sample, other DNA sequences also encode this same CDR3. V usage is TRBV27 and J usage is TRBJ1-2; no clear D. Germline V lookup: CDR1 MNHEY, CDR2 SMNVEV (reference sequence). The CDR3 contains 15 residues. CDR3 nucleotides: TGCGCCAGCAGTTTATTTGGTAGATATCAATATGGCTACACCTTC. Protein: CASSLFGRYQYGYTF.

The chain joins TRBV18 to TRBJ2-7; possible D gene TRBD2, 5 bases. From germline, CDR1 is KGHSH and CDR2 LQKENI. Trimming took 3 bases from V and 6 from J, leaving 24 bases between them. This CDR3 has 17 residues. The CDR3 reads CASSPSTRGSAGGEQYF. CDR3 nucleotide sequence: TGTGCCAGCTCACCGAGTACCCGTGGGTCCGCTGGAGGCGAGCAGTACTTC. The entire variable domain, with the rest obtained from reference TRBV18 and TRBJ2-7, is as follows: NAGVMQNPRHLVRRRGQEARLRCSPMKGHSHVYWYRQLPEEGLKFMVYLQKENIIDESGMPKERFSAEFPKEGPSILRIQQVVRGDSAAYFCASSPSTRGSAGGEQYFGPGTRLTVT.

This clone has only a few counts. The chain carries TRBV29-1 and TRBJ2-1; TRBD2 matches at 7 bases. The J segment lost 4 bases and the V segment lost 0 bases, leaving 6 bases of the junction unmatched. The germline gives CDR1 SQVTM, CDR2 ANQGSEA. This CDR3 contains 15 residues. CDR3 nucleotide sequence: TGCAGCGTTGAAGATTGGCGGGAGCGTTACAATGAGCAGTTCTTC. Amino acids: CSVEDWRERYNEQFF.

The chain has TRBV5-1 and TRBJ2-7; tentatively, D is TRBD2 (5 bases). Germline V gene lookup returns CDR1 SGHRS and CDR2 YFSETQ. The CDR3 consists of 16 residues. V lost 1 base and J 4 bases, leaving 18 bases between the germline ends. The CDR3, as DNA: TGCGCCAGCAGCTTGAACGGGAAGGAGTTGCCTTACGAGCAGTACTTC. Amino acids: CASSLNGKELPYEQYF.

V and J are TRBV2 and TRBJ2-7, with 9 bases identical to TRBD2. Trimming at V came to 3 bases and at J to 2 bases, leaving 11 bases not matched to a gene. The CDR3 sequence is 17 residues long. Germline loops: CDR1 SNHLY, CDR2 FYNNEI. The CDR3 region is CASSDNAGGPKTYEQYF. CDR3 DNA: TGTGCCAGCAGTGATAACGCGGGAGGGCCCAAAACCTACGAGCAGTACTTC.

This chain links TRBV9 with TRBJ2-1; D might be TRBD2 (6 bases). V lost 9 bases and J 4 bases, leaving 17 bases between the germline ends. CDR3 length: 14 amino acids. CDR1 and CDR2 (germline): SGDLS, YYNGEE. The chain's CDR3 is CATHGRGDYNEQFF. The CDR3 nucleotides are TGTGCCACCCACGGGAGAGGGGATTACAATGAGCAGTTCTTC. Full variable domain (missing parts from reference TRBV9 and TRBJ2-1): DSGVTQTPKHLITATGQRVTLRCSPRSGDLSVYWYQQSLDQGLQFLIQYYNGEERAKGNILERFSAQQFPDLHSELNLSSLELGDSALYFCATHGRGDYNEQFFGPGTRLTVL.

The chain joins TRBV5-1 to TRBJ2-2; 7 bases align to TRBD2. The CDR3 is 15 residues long. Germline CDR1 reads SGHRS; CDR2 reads YFSETQ. V gave up 3 bases and J gave up 2 bases; unmatched junction bases: 4. This CDR3 reads CASSSGGINTGELFF. The CDR3 bases are TGCGCCAGCAGCTCGGGGGGTATTAACACCGGGGAGCTGTTTTTT.

The V call is TRBV7-9, the J call TRBJ1-1; maybe TRBD1 (6 bases). Looked up from germline, CDR1 is SEHNR and CDR2 is FQNEAQ (reference sequence). This CDR3 comprises 15 residues. The V and J ends lost 0 bases and 2 bases respectively, with 10 bases between them. The CDR3, as DNA: TGTGCCAGCAGCTTAGCCGGGACACCTAACACTGAAGCTTTCTTT. It encodes CASSLAGTPNTEAFF.

This clone was recorded a few times. J is TRBJ1-5 and V is TRBV28; 10 nucleotides line up with TRBD1. This CDR3 region has 15 residues. The V gene end was trimmed by 4 bases and the J gene end by 5 bases; junction bases not matched to a gene: 5. The germline gives CDR1 MDHEN, CDR2 SYDVKM. The CDR3: CASSSPGQGYQPQHF. Here the CDR3 DNA reads TGTGCCAGCAGTTCTCCGGGACAGGGGTATCAGCCCCAGCATTTT.

The chain carries TRBV7-9 and TRBJ2-6; the D gene is possibly TRBD1 (5 bases). V dropped 8 bases and J dropped 3 bases, with 23 bases sitting between them. CDR3 length: 18 amino acids. Germline CDR1 SEHNR, CDR2 FQNEAQ (reference sequence). The CDR3 protein is CASALGTGLFGGANVLTF. As DNA, the CDR3 is TGTGCCAGCGCATTGGGTACAGGTTTATTCGGTGGGGCCAACGTCCTGACTTTC.

The J gene is TRBJ1-2, the V gene TRBV4-1; the match to TRBD1 covers 8 bases. The V and J ends lost 1 base and 3 bases, in that order; junction bases with no gene match: 13. Germline V gene sequence: CDR1 MGHRA, CDR2 YSYEKL. The CDR3 sequence is 18 residues long. DNA of the CDR3: TGCGCCAGCAGCCAAGTGGGGACAGGAGATTGGCTTCACTATGGCTACACCTTC. Protein sequence: CASSQVGTGDWLHYGYTF.

The V call is TRBV5-6, the J call TRBJ2-3; 13 bases are shared with TRBD2. Germline V lookup: CDR1 SGHDT, CDR2 YYEEEE. The V and J ends lost 1 base and 5 bases, in that order; junction bases with no gene match: 1. There are 15 residues in the CDR3. The CDR3 reads CASSLRTSGRDTQYF. Here the CDR3 DNA reads TGTGCCAGCAGCTTGCGGACTAGCGGGAGAGATACGCAGTATTTT.

In this sample, this clone turned up once. CDR3 loop: CASRRDSQETQYF. CDR3 bases: TGTGCCAGCAGACGGGACAGCCAAGAGACCCAGTACTTC. The rearrangement links TRBV6-1 to TRBJ2-5; 7 bases agree with TRBD1. In germline, CDR1 is MNHNS, CDR2 SASEGT. After removal of 6 bases from V and 1 base from J, the junction contained 2 bases not matched to a gene. The CDR3 is 13 amino acids.

This chain uses TRBV6-6 with TRBJ2-7; D is perhaps TRBD2 (6 bases). The CDR3 is 14 amino acids. The germline gives CDR1 MNHNY, CDR2 SVGAGI (reference sequence). With 7 bases removed from V and 4 bases from J, the gap between germline ends came to 17 bases. Written as DNA, the CDR3 is TGTGCCAGCAAAAGGGACTCCTCATCGTACGAGCAGTACTTC. Amino acids: CASKRDSSSYEQYF.